This T cell receptor (beta chain) was identified during a study of blood T cell repertoires in COVID-19. Assay used: immunoSEQ multiplex PCR; TCRdb lists only in-frame clones, some missing. Altogether 150,000 or so clones are present, around four fifths being singletons, with the ten largest covering 10% to 15%. Germline CDR1 and CDR2: LNHDA and SQIVND (reference sequence). Trimming pared 3 bases from V and 2 bases from J, leaving 10 bases between. CDR3 size: 14 residues. This clonotype was obtained from a woman aged 60-70 years who had recovered from COVID-19. Sequenced input: PBMCs or T cells enriched from blood (not recorded which). The chain couples TRBV19 to TRBJ1-2; D may be TRBD1 (6 bases). CDR3 region: CASSIGQRNYGYTF. CDR3 DNA: TGTGCCAGTAGTATCGGACAGCGGAACTATGGCTACACCTTC.